A selection of T cell receptor beta chains follows, all from one sample in a study of PD-L1 blockade in urothelial cancer. Assay used: immunoSEQ multiplex PCR; TCRdb lists only in-frame clones, some missing. The repertoire holds 46,000 or so clones, 87% seen once, with approximately 7.6% in the top ten. The sample here was PBMCs, taken around atezolizumab (anti-PD-L1) treatment. These receptors were obtained from a man aged 55-75 years with urothelial cancer. CDR3s include the opening cysteine and the closing phenylalanine or tryptophan. A D gene is named only where the DNA matches it firmly. Clone size, where shown, is once, few, many, or a class for clones that have expanded.

>TRBJ2-3|TRBD2|TRBV4-2|-
TGTGCCAGCAGCCCGCAAGCGGGAGCTCGCACAGATACGCAGTATTTT
CASSPQAGARTDTQYF
>TRBJ2-3|TRBD2|TRBV15|few
TGTGCCACCAGCAGAGTAGGTAGCGGGGCGCGAACTAGCACAGATACGCAGTATTTT
CATSRVGSGARTSTDTQYF
>TRBJ2-3|TRBD2|TRBV5-8|-
TGTGCCAGCAGTCTTAGGACTAGCGGGGTCACAGATACGCAGTATTTT
CASSLRTSGVTDTQYF
>TRBJ2-2|TRBD2|TRBV4-3|-
TGCGCCAGCAGACGAACCGGGGGGGCCCCCGGGGAGCTGTTTTTT
CASRRTGGAPGELFF
>TRBJ1-1|TRBD1|TRBV2|few
TGTGCCAGCAGTGCCGGACAGGCGCACACTGAAGCTTTCTTT
CASSAGQAHTEAFF
>TRBJ1-2|TRBD1|TRBV19|-
TGTGCCAGTAGTGTACGGGACAGTAACTATGGCTACACCTTC
CASSVRDSNYGYTF
>TRBJ1-1|-|TRBV19|few
TGTGCCAGTAAGGGGCAGGGCCCCATGAACACTGAAGCTTTCTTT
CASKGQGPMNTEAFF
>TRBJ2-1|TRBD2|TRBV6-6|-
TGTGCCAGCAGTTACGTGGCTAGCGGGGGTTTAGAGCAGTTCTTC
CASSYVASGGLEQFF
>TRBJ1-1|-|TRBV28|-
TGTGCCAGCAGTTTAGGGTACCTAGGAGCTTTCTTT
CASSLGYLGAFF
>TRBJ1-4|TRBD1|TRBV19|-
TGTGCCAGTAGTCCTAGACAGGGGACGGGCGAAAAACTGTTTTTT
CASSPRQGTGEKLFF
>TRBJ1-6|-|TRBV15|-
TGTGCCACCAGCATGAGACAATATAATTCACCCCTCCACTTT
CATSMRQYNSPLHF
>TRBJ2-2|TRBD1|TRBV19|once
TGTGCCAGTAGCGGGACAGGGATTCCCGGGGAGCTGTTTTTT
CASSGTGIPGELFF
>TRBJ1-5|TRBD1|TRBV7-8|-
TGTGCCAGCAGCCCGACAGGGGCTAAGGATCAGCCCCAGCATTTT
CASSPTGAKDQPQHF
>TRBJ2-1|TRBD1|TRBV29-1|few
TGCAGCGTCCATCCGGGACAGGGGTCCTACAATGAGCAGTTCTTC
CSVHPGQGSYNEQFF
>TRBJ1-1|-|TRBV10-2|-
TGCGCCAGCAGTGTGCGGAGTGGAGACACTGAAGCTTTCTTT
CASSVRSGDTEAFF
>TRBJ2-4|-|TRBV5-4|-
TGTGCCAGCAGCTTCGGGCAGGGTGGGAACATTCAGTACTTC
CASSFGQGGNIQYF
>TRBJ2-1|TRBD1|TRBV19|-
TGTGCCAGTAAGGGACAGGGGAGTTTCAATGAGCAGTTCTTC
CASKGQGSFNEQFF
>TRBJ2-1|TRBD2|TRBV19|-
TGTGCCAGTAGTATACGAACCGGGGGGGGACTAGCGGAGGACAATGAGCAGTTCTTC
CASSIRTGGGLAEDNEQFF
>TRBJ2-2|-|TRBV4-1|-
TGCGCCAGCAAAAAGGAGGAGTTCACCGGGGAGCTGTTTTTT
CASKKEEFTGELFF
>TRBJ1-2|-|TRBV6-6|-
TGTGCCAGCAGTTACTCGGGCGACGGCGACTATGGCTACACCTTC
CASSYSGDGDYGYTF
>TRBJ1-1|-|TRBV30|few
TGTGCCTGGAGTGTTCTCTTGAACACTGAAGCTTTCTTT
CAWSVLLNTEAFF
>TRBJ1-5|-|TRBV6-4|-
TGTGCCAGCAGTGAAACCCGGGCGGGGACCCAGCATTTT
CASSETRAGTQHF
>TRBJ1-2|-|TRBV11-1|-
TGTGCCAGCAGCTTTGCGGCTGACTATGGCTACACCTTC
CASSFAADYGYTF
>TRBJ2-2|TRBD1|TRBV5-5|once
TGTGCCAGCAGCATAGACAGGGGGAGTACCGGGGAGCTGTTTTTT
CASSIDRGSTGELFF
>TRBJ1-2|-|TRBV29-1|-
TGCAGCGTTGAAGATCAAAACTATGGCTACACCTTC
CSVEDQNYGYTF
>TRBJ2-1|-|TRBV7-9|-
TGTGCCAGCAGATATACACAGTACAATGAGCAGTTCTTC
CASRYTQYNEQFF
>TRBJ2-7|-|TRBV7-8|-
TGTGCCAGCAGCTTCACTAGCTATAGCCCATCCTACGAGCAGTACTTC
CASSFTSYSPSYEQYF
>TRBJ2-3|-|TRBV19|-
TGTGCCAGTTCTTGGCGGCAGGGGTCCACAGATACGCAGTATTTT
CASSWRQGSTDTQYF
>TRBJ2-3|-|TRBV6-1|-
TGTGCCAGCAGTGAAGGGGGGCCGAGCACAGATACGCAGTATTTT
CASSEGGPSTDTQYF
>TRBJ2-5|TRBD2|TRBV6-5|-
TGTGCCAGCAGGGATAGCGGGGGGGCCTGGGAGACCCAGTACTTC
CASRDSGGAWETQYF
>TRBJ2-5|TRBD2|TRBV15|-
TGTGCCACCAGCACGTTAGCGGGGGGGCGGGAGACCCAGTACTTC
CATSTLAGGRETQYF
>TRBJ2-7|TRBD1|TRBV19|once
TGTGCCAGTAGTACCGAAGGACAGGCCCACTACGAGCAGTACTTC
CASSTEGQAHYEQYF
>TRBJ2-3|TRBD2|TRBV5-1|-
TGCGCCAGCAGCCAACGGACTAGCGGGGTTAGGACAGATACGCAGTATTTT
CASSQRTSGVRTDTQYF
>TRBJ1-6|-|TRBV5-1|-
TGCGCCAGCAGCTTGCGGGGGGACTATAATTCACCCCTCCACTTT
CASSLRGDYNSPLHF